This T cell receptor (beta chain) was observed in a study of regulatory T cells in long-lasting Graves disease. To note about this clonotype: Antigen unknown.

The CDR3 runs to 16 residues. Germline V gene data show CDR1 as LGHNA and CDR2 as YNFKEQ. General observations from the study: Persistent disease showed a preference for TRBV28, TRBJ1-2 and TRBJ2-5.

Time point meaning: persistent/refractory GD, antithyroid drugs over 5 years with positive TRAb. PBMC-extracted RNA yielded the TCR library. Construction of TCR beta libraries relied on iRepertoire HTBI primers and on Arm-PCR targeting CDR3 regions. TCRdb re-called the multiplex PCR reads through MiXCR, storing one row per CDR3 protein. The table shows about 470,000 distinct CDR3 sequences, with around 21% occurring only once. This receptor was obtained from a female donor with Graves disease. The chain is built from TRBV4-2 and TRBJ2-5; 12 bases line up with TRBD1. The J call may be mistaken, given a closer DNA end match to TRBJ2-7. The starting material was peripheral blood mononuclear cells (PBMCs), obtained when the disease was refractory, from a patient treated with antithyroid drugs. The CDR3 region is CASSVGTGGSPYEQYF. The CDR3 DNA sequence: TGTGCCAGCAGCGTAGGGACAGGGGGCTCCCCCTACGAGCAGTACTTC.